These 21 T cell receptor beta chains came from one sample sequenced in a study of T cell repertoires in cytomegalovirus infection (dated by TCRdb to the late 2010s). This specimen's treatment or condition label, per the study, means: in vitro stimulation with specific CMV peptide epitopes to enrich CMV-specific T cells. Sequenced using an Illumina HiSeq 1500. TCRdb applied fastp at Q25 and MiXCR to the public reads, then kept only in-frame beta chains. Records with the same CDR3 protein are collapsed into one entry carrying the most frequent genes and DNA. This sample has approximately 300,000 distinct CDR3 sequences in its table, and almost 30% of those were observed once. The ten largest account for around 20% of the sample. Which antigens these TCRs recognize remains unknown. This specimen consisted of cultured PBMCs, obtained from culture after CMV antigen stimulation. The receptors shown here come from a human donor in good health (CMV status not recorded). Some clones in this sample may be carry-over from other donors' samples.

This clonotype was recorded a few times. V and J are TRBV7-2 and TRBJ2-5; no reliable D call. Germline V gene sequence: CDR1 SGHTA, CDR2 FQGNSA. Trimming pared 0 bases from V and 0 bases from J, leaving 8 bases between. The CDR3 loop spans 15 amino acids. As DNA, the CDR3 is TGTGCCAGCAGCTTAGCGTCAGCTTACCAAGAGACCCAGTACTTC. The encoded protein is CASSLASAYQETQYF.

This clonotype was detected many times. The chain carries TRBV7-8 and TRBJ1-4; 7 bases agree with TRBD1. The CDR3 consists of 14 residues. Germline CDR1 and CDR2: SGHVS and FQNEAQ. V trimming: 3 bases; J trimming: 8 bases; junction bases outside the gene matches: 6. The CDR3 sequence is CASSFRQGREKLFF. In DNA, the CDR3 is TGTGCCAGCAGCTTCAGACAGGGTCGGGAAAAACTGTTTTTT.

Only a few counts were recorded for this clonotype. The chain uses TRBV12-5 and TRBJ1-5; a possible D gene is TRBD1 (6 bases). Germline V gives CDR1 LGHNT, CDR2 FRNRAP. This CDR3 is built from 15 residues. V gave up 5 bases and J gave up 4 bases, with 15 bases separating them. The CDR3 sequence is CASGEIQGRNQPQHF. In DNA, the CDR3 is TGTGCTAGTGGTGAAATACAGGGTCGAAATCAGCCCCAGCATTTT.

This chain links TRBV12-3 or TRBV12-4 with TRBJ2-3; D is perhaps TRBD1 (6 bases). V was trimmed by 3 bases and J by 1 base, leaving 11 bases between them. The CDR3 sequence is 15 residues long. CDR3 nucleotide sequence: TGTGCCAGCAGTTTCGACAGGAAGGGCACAGATACGCAGTATTTT. Encoded protein: CASSFDRKGTDTQYF.

In its sample, this clonotype was seen many times. This chain connects TRBV7-6 to TRBJ1-5; D is uncertain. From germline, CDR1 is SGHVS and CDR2 FNYEAQ. This CDR3 is 13 amino acids long. The V gene lost 5 bases and the J gene lost 3 bases, with 8 bases spanning the gap. In DNA, the CDR3 is TGTGCCAGCAGCGAGGGTAACAATCAGCCCCAGCATTTT. It encodes CASSEGNNQPQHF.

This chain joins TRBV13 and TRBJ1-1, with 7 positions matching TRBD1. Germline loops: CDR1 PRHDT, CDR2 FYEKMQ (reference sequence). The V and J ends lost 4 bases and 0 bases, in that order; junction bases with no gene match: 5. The CDR3 is made up of 15 amino acids. The CDR3 nucleotides read TGTGCCAGCAGCTCGACAGGGCGGATGAACACTGAAGCTTTCTTT. Its protein is CASSSTGRMNTEAFF.

This clonotype was seen ten or more times. The chain links TRBV4-2 to TRBJ2-1, with TRBD2 as a possible D gene (7 bases). The CDR3 is 18 residues long. Trimming removed 2 bases at V and 6 bases at J, with 23 bases between. CDR1 and CDR2 from the germline V gene are LGHNA and YNFKEQ. The CDR3 here is CASSQSPGPRGAGNEQFF. CDR3 coding DNA: TGTGCCAGCAGCCAATCCCCAGGTCCCCGGGGGGCGGGCAATGAGCAGTTCTTC.

J is TRBJ2-7 and V is TRBV20-1; no definite D call. Trimming took off 6 bases at V and 5 bases at J, with 14 bases between the two ends. CDR3 length: 12 residues. Germline CDR1 DFQATT, CDR2 SNEGSKA (reference sequence). This chain's CDR3 is CSALESRDEQYF. CDR3 coding DNA: TGCAGTGCCCTTGAGTCAAGGGACGAGCAGTACTTC.

This clonotype was detected ten times or more. The chain uses TRBV2 and TRBJ1-1, with 8 bases fitting TRBD1. The junction had 11 bases not matched to a gene; V was cut back by 6 bases and J by 5 bases. The CDR3 length is 15 residues. The V gene's germline CDR1 is SNHLY and CDR2 FYNNEI. As DNA, the CDR3 is TGTGCCAGCAGACCTAAGACAGGGGCGTGGACTGAAGCTTTCTTT. This translates into CASRPKTGAWTEAFF.

The chain uses TRBV6-1 and TRBJ2-5; no clear D. Germline V gene lookup returns CDR1 MNHNS and CDR2 SASEGT. This CDR3 comprises 14 residues. Trimming removed 2 bases from V and 0 bases from J, with 7 bases in between. The CDR3, as DNA: TGTGCCAGCAGTGAAAGCCGAAACCAAGAGACCCAGTACTTC. Translating it yields CASSESRNQETQYF.

The chain recombines TRBV19 with TRBJ2-1; 12 bases are a match to TRBD2. The junction had 8 bases not matched to a gene; V was cut back by 5 bases and J by 9 bases. The CDR3 consists of 15 residues. Per the germline V gene, CDR1 is LNHDA and CDR2 is SQIVND (reference sequence). This chain's CDR3 is CASSPTSGGYVEQFF. Here the CDR3 DNA reads TGTGCCAGTAGTCCGACTAGCGGGGGTTATGTTGAGCAGTTCTTC.

The rearrangement uses TRBV6-5 and TRBJ2-5; 8 nucleotides align to TRBD2. This CDR3 spans 16 amino acids. V lost 3 bases and J lost 1; bases outside the gene matches: 7. The germline CDR1 and CDR2 sequences are MNHEY and SVGAGI. Here the CDR3 DNA reads TGTGCCAGCAGTTATCAGGGACTAGTAAGCCAAGAGACCCAGTACTTC. Its protein product is CASSYQGLVSQETQYF.

The gene calls are TRBV4-2 and TRBJ2-1, with TRBD1 matching over 7 bases. CDR1 is LGHNA, CDR2 YNFKEQ, per germline. The CDR3 is 16 amino acids. V shed 0 bases, J shed 1 base, and the junction held 3 bases outside the gene matches. CDR3: CASSQEGGRSYNEQFF. The CDR3 coding sequence is TGTGCCAGCAGCCAAGAAGGGGGCCGATCCTACAATGAGCAGTTCTTC.

This clonotype was detected many times. The chain couples TRBV7-8 to TRBJ2-2; no definite D call. The V end lost 3 bases, the J end lost 4 bases, and 9 bases lay between the germline ends. Germline CDR1 SGHVS, CDR2 FQNEAQ. The CDR3 is 14 residues long. For the CDR3, the DNA is TGTGCCAGCAGCTTGACGCAAGGCACCGGGGAGCTGTTTTTT. Amino acids: CASSLTQGTGELFF.

This clonotype was seen only a few times. J is TRBJ2-7 and V is TRBV19; the D gene is possibly TRBD1 (5 bases). Between the trimmed V and J ends, which lost 6 bases and 6 bases, there was a span of 15 bases. The germline V gene encodes CDR1 LNHDA and CDR2 SQIVND (reference sequence). This CDR3 spans 13 amino acids. Here the CDR3 reads CASRQGSVGEQYF. In DNA form, the CDR3 reads TGTGCCAGTAGGCAGGGCTCTGTGGGCGAGCAGTACTTC. The variable domain in full, with the rest retrieved from reference TRBV19 and TRBJ2-7, is DGGITQSPKYLFRKEGQNVTLSCEQNLNHDAMYWYRQDPGQGLRLIYYSQIVNDFQKGDIAEGYSVSREKKESFPLTVTSAQKNPTAFYLCASRQGSVGEQYFGPGTRLTVT.

In this sample, this clonotype turned up many times. This chain uses TRBV5-1 with TRBJ1-4, with TRBD1 identical over 7 bases. With 4 bases clipped from V and 3 bases from J, the junction kept 6 bases outside the gene matches. The germline gives CDR1 SGHRS, CDR2 YFSETQ. The CDR3 covers 15 residues. The CDR3 DNA reads as TGCGCCAGCAGCCTAACGGGACAGTCTAATGAAAAACTGTTTTTT. Protein sequence: CASSLTGQSNEKLFF.

The V gene is TRBV5-4, the J gene TRBJ2-5; tentative D call: TRBD1 (5 bases). Germline V CDR1 and CDR2: SGHNT, YYREEE (reference sequence). Trimming took 4 bases from V and 3 from J, leaving 13 bases between them. The CDR3 sequence is 14 residues long. The CDR3 loop reads CASSPRQLKETQYF. In DNA form, the CDR3 reads TGTGCCAGCAGCCCGAGACAGCTGAAAGAGACCCAGTACTTC.

The genes are TRBV7-4 and TRBJ2-1; possible D gene TRBD2, 5 bases. V lost 8 bases and J 1 base, leaving 18 bases between the germline ends. Germline assignment: CDR1 SGHVT and CDR2 SQSDAQ. This CDR3 is built from 16 residues. CDR3 DNA sequence: TGTGCCAGCTCGTCCCTCGGGGAAGGATCCTACAATGAGCAGTTCTTC. Protein sequence: CASSSLGEGSYNEQFF.

This clonotype was counted many times. V gene TRBV7-2 combines with J gene TRBJ2-7, with D perhaps assigned TRBD1 or TRBD2 (6 bases each). CDR1 and CDR2 (germline): SGHTA, FQGNSA. Trimming left V 3 bases short and J 2 bases short, with 23 bases between. The CDR3 has 18 amino acids. CDR3 bases: TGTGCCAGCAGCTTCAGGATGACGTGGGGGGCCCCTACCTACGAGCAGTACTTC. This sequence encodes CASSFRMTWGAPTYEQYF.

The gene calls are TRBV19 and TRBJ2-1; the match to TRBD2 covers 8 bases. V lost 6 bases, J lost 9 bases, and 10 bases stayed unmatched. Germline-derived CDR1 and CDR2 are LNHDA and SQIVND (reference sequence). This CDR3 has 14 residues. The DNA of the CDR3 is TGTGCCAGTAGACCTCGGGAGGGGTTTAGTGAGCAGTTCTTC. Amino acid sequence: CASRPREGFSEQFF.

This clonotype was found a few times. This CDR3 is CASSQDPGGATYNEQFF. CDR3 nucleotide sequence: TGTGCCAGCAGCCAAGATCCCGGCGGGGCCACCTACAATGAGCAGTTCTTC. The chain carries TRBV4-2 and TRBJ2-1, with D possibly matching TRBD2 (6 bases). CDR3 length: 17 amino acids. Germline V CDR1 and CDR2: LGHNA, YNFKEQ. V gave up 0 bases and J gave up 2 bases, with 14 bases separating them.